This T cell receptor (beta chain) was sequenced for a study of tumor-infiltrating lymphocytes in primary liver carcinoma. From about 530 ng total RNA, TCR beta cDNA was generated with a primer in the constant region. Three nested multiplex PCR rounds, a slightly modified ARM-PCR, produced the libraries for TCR beta. Rounds one and two of PCR, each of around 9 cycles, were primed with TRBV1-TRBV30 forward primers and a C-beta reverse primer. One entry per CDR3 protein results from TCRdb running MiXCR on the multiplex PCR reads. This table holds over 100,000 distinct CDR3 sequences, 55% to 70% found once. This clonotype was picked up one time. A single base separates this from a much larger clone, so it may be a read error. The conserved phenylalanine or tryptophan is not found at the CDR3 terminus, so this likely reflects a read error. Between about 18 and 33 mg of unsorted bulk tissue served as the source from which RNA and DNA were co-extracted.

The CDR3 contains 13 residues. The V end lost 4 bases, the J end lost 5 bases, and 10 bases lay between the germline ends. Germline V gives CDR1 SGHRS, CDR2 YFSETQ. The chain recombines TRBV5-1 with TRBJ2-1; D remains ambiguous. This clonotype originated in an older woman with primary liver carcinoma and hepatitis B virus infection. The sample consisted of tumor-adjacent normal liver tissue. The CDR3 DNA follows: TGCGCCAGCAGCCTTGTACAGAACAATGAGCAGTTCTTA. Amino acids: CASSLVQNNEQFL.